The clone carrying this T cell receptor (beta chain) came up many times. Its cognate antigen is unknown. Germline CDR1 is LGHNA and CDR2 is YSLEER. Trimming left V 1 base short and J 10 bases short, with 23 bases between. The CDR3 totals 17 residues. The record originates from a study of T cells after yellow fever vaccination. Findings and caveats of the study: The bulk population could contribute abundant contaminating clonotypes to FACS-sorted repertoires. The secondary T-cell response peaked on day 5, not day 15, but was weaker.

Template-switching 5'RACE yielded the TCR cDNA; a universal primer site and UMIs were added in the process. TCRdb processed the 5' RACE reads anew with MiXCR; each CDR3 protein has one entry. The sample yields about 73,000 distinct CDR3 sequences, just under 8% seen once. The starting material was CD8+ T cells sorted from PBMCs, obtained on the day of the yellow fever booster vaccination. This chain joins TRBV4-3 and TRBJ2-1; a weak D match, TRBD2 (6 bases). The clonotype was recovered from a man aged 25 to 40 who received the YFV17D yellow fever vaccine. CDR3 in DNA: TGCGCCAGCAGCCAAGGGGGCGAAGGGCGCGCGGGAAGGGAGCAGTTCTTC. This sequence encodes CASSQGGEGRAGREQFF.